Listed here are 24 T cell receptor beta chains from one sample, sequenced in a study of T cells in Graves' hyperthyroidism and ophthalmopathy. RNA transcripts yielded amplified TCR beta CDR3 regions. A first-round RT-PCR of the TCR CDR3 used the HTBI primer set. Each CDR3 protein is one row after TCRdb ran MiXCR on the multiplex PCR reads. The sample lists about 420,000 distinct CDR3 sequences; about 15% were seen once. Material for sequencing was blood. These receptors all stem from a woman between 18 and 29 years old with Graves' hyperthyroidism.

This clonotype was seen just once. This chain joins TRBV6-1 and TRBJ1-3; possible D gene TRBD1, 5 bases. The CDR3 sequence is 13 residues long. V gave up 6 bases and J gave up 8 bases, with 14 bases separating them. From germline, CDR1 is MNHNS and CDR2 SASEGT. Written as DNA, the CDR3 is TGTGCCAGCAGCTGGGGCATCGAGGACACCATATATTTT. This encodes CASSWGIEDTIYF.

This clonotype was counted at least ten times. The V and J genes are TRBV20-1 and TRBJ1-2; a possible D gene is TRBD1 (5 bases). The CDR3 covers 13 residues. Germline assignment: CDR1 DFQATT and CDR2 SNEGSKA (reference sequence). Between the trimmed V and J ends, which lost 1 base and 6 bases, there was a span of 12 bases. This CDR3 is CSARGGPLHGYTF. In DNA form, the CDR3 reads TGCAGTGCTAGAGGGGGCCCCTTACATGGCTACACCTTC.

The sample holds a few counts of this clonotype. The chain uses TRBV10-3 and TRBJ2-5; D is perhaps TRBD2 (6 bases). The germline V gene encodes CDR1 ENHRY and CDR2 SYGVKD. The CDR3 has 13 amino acids. Between the trimmed V and J ends, which lost 4 bases and 0 bases, there was a span of 6 bases. CDR3 nucleotides: TGTGCCATCAGTGGGGACTACCAAGAGACCCAGTACTTC. It yields the protein CAISGDYQETQYF.

This sequence joins TRBV9 and TRBJ1-2; D is undetermined. Germline V gene data show CDR1 as SGDLS and CDR2 as YYNGEE. There are 15 residues in the CDR3. Trimming took 3 bases from V and 0 from J, leaving 12 bases between them. The CDR3 DNA reads TGTGCCAGCAGCGACCCAATGACACCTAACTATGGCTACACCTTC. Protein product: CASSDPMTPNYGYTF. Filled out from reference TRBV9 and TRBJ1-2, the complete variable domain reads DSGVTQTPKHLITATGQRVTLRCSPRSGDLSVYWYQQSLDQGLQFLIQYYNGEERAKGNILERFSAQQFPDLHSELNLSSLELGDSALYFCASSDPMTPNYGYTFGSGTRLTVV.

The chain links TRBV7-9 to TRBJ1-2; maybe TRBD1 (6 bases). Germline CDR1 is SEHNR and CDR2 is FQNEAQ (reference sequence). Trimming stripped 5 bases from V and 1 base from J, with 17 bases between. There are 16 residues in the CDR3. The CDR3 DNA is TGTGCCAGCAGCCTCGGGGGCAGCCGCCTTAACTATGGCTACACCTTC. The encoded protein is CASSLGGSRLNYGYTF.

There are many counts of this clonotype. The V call is TRBV29-1, the J call TRBJ2-1, with TRBD2 matching over 13 bases. V shed 5 bases and J 1 base; nucleotides not matched to a gene: 5. The germline CDR1 and CDR2 sequences are SQVTM and ANQGSEA. CDR3 size: 16 residues. The CDR3 is CSVRRLAGGSYNEQFF. The CDR3, as DNA: TGCAGCGTTCGAAGACTAGCGGGAGGTTCCTACAATGAGCAGTTCTTC.

This clonotype occurred many times. The V and J genes are TRBV5-6 and TRBJ2-3; D remains unclear. Germline CDR1 SGHDT, CDR2 YYEEEE. V shed 0 bases and J shed 2 bases, with 7 bases lying between them. The CDR3 runs to 14 residues. CDR3 sequence: CASSLVSVTDTQYF. The DNA for the CDR3 is TGTGCCAGCAGCTTGGTTTCAGTCACAGATACGCAGTATTTT. The whole variable domain, remainder taken from reference TRBV5-6 and TRBJ2-3, is DAGVTQSPTHLIKTRGQQVTLRCSPKSGHDTVSWYQQALGQGPQFIFQYYEEEERQRGNFPDRFSGHQFPNYSSELNVNALLLGDSALYLCASSLVSVTDTQYFGPGTRLTVL.

In this sample, this clonotype turned up a few times. In DNA form, the CDR3 reads TGTGCCAGTAGTATAGAAGATCCCCTACGATCGGATTCACCCCTCCACTTT. This translates into CASSIEDPLRSDSPLHF. This chain links TRBV19 with TRBJ1-6; no definite D call. V was shortened by 0 bases and J by 8 bases, with 17 bases between the two germline ends. In germline, CDR1 is LNHDA, CDR2 SQIVND (reference sequence). The CDR3 has 17 residues.

This clonotype was seen many times. The genes are TRBV3-1 and TRBJ1-5; D is uncertain. Trimming took 1 base from V and 4 from J, leaving 11 bases between them. The CDR3 is 15 amino acids. CDR1 and CDR2 from the germline V gene are LGHDT and YNNKEL (reference sequence). CDR3: CASSQGRQRNQPQHF. For the CDR3, the DNA is TGTGCCAGCAGCCAAGGAAGGCAGAGGAATCAGCCCCAGCATTTT. The variable domain in full, with the rest retrieved from reference TRBV3-1 and TRBJ1-5, is DTAVSQTPKYLVTQMGNDKSIKCEQNLGHDTMYWYKQDSKKFLKIMFSYNNKELIINETVPNRFSPKSPDKAHLNLHINSLELGDSAVYFCASSQGRQRNQPQHFGDGTRLSIL.

The V gene is TRBV14, the J gene TRBJ2-1, with D perhaps TRBD1 or TRBD2 (5 bases each). CDR3 length: 17 amino acids. V was clipped by 0 bases and J by 7 bases, with 19 bases between them. CDR1 and CDR2 (germline): SGHDN, FVKESK. The CDR3, as DNA: TGTGCCAGCAGCCAAGACTCCGGGGCAGGGTACGGGAATGAGCAGTTCTTC. Its translation is CASSQDSGAGYGNEQFF.

The V and J genes are TRBV6-1 and TRBJ1-1; no clear D gene. V dropped 8 bases and J dropped 4 bases, with 8 bases sitting between them. CDR1 and CDR2 from the germline V gene are MNHNS and SASEGT. This CDR3 has 11 residues. CDR3 bases: TGTGCCAGCGCAAGGGCCACTGAAGCTTTCTTT. Amino acid sequence: CASARATEAFF.

Ten or more counts support this clonotype. The chain is built from TRBV18 and TRBJ2-7, with TRBD1 identical over 8 bases. The V gene's germline CDR1 is KGHSH and CDR2 LQKENI. The V segment lost 2 bases and the J segment 5 bases; nucleotides outside the gene matches: 8. This CDR3 comprises 15 residues. Here the CDR3 reads CASSPATGVSHEQYF. The CDR3 DNA reads TGTGCCAGCTCACCAGCGACAGGGGTCAGTCACGAGCAGTACTTC.

This clonotype was counted at least ten times. The gene calls are TRBV7-2 and TRBJ2-5, with D possibly TRBD2 on 5 matching bases. The CDR3 length is 12 residues. Trimming shortened V by 6 bases and J by 5 bases, and 10 bases separated the two germline ends. In germline, CDR1 is SGHTA, CDR2 FQGNSA. CDR3 coding DNA: TGTGCCAGCAGTCCGGACTCGGAGACCCAGTACTTC. It translates to CASSPDSETQYF.

V gene TRBV7-9 combines with J gene TRBJ2-5; 8 positions agree with TRBD2. The CDR3 runs to 15 residues. CDR1 and CDR2 (germline): SEHNR, FQNEAQ (reference sequence). The junction had 4 bases not matched to a gene; V was cut back by 0 bases and J by 4 bases. Written as DNA, the CDR3 is TGTGCCAGCAGCTTAGCTCAGCGGGGGAGAGAGACCCAGTACTTC. Its protein product is CASSLAQRGRETQYF.

This clonotype was counted only a few times. V usage is TRBV20-1 and J usage is TRBJ1-2; the match to TRBD1 covers 12 bases. Germline lookup yields CDR1 DFQATT and CDR2 SNEGSKA (reference sequence). There are 13 residues in the CDR3. Trimming removed 3 bases from V and 8 bases from J; junction bases left unmatched: 4. The CDR3 loop reads CSARRDRGQGYTF. CDR3 bases: TGCAGTGCTAGGCGGGACAGGGGGCAGGGCTACACCTTC.

This clonotype was recorded many times. The CDR3 sequence: CASSWDRNNEQFF. In DNA form, the CDR3 reads TGTGCCAGCAGTTGGGACAGAAACAATGAGCAGTTCTTC. The rearrangement joins TRBV12-3 or TRBV12-4 to TRBJ2-1; 7 bases line up with TRBD1. V lost 4 bases, J lost 5 bases, and 2 bases stayed unmatched. The CDR3 covers 13 residues.

This clonotype occurred a few times. This sequence joins TRBV27 and TRBJ1-2, with D possibly matching TRBD1 (6 bases). Germline V gene data show CDR1 as MNHEY and CDR2 as SMNVEV (reference sequence). This CDR3 has 18 residues. Deletions cut 2 bases from V and 7 bases from J, with 26 bases between. In DNA form, the CDR3 reads TGTGCCAGCAGTTTAAGGTGGGGGACACCACCAAGGGGAGGTGGCTACACCTTC. It specifies CASSLRWGTPPRGGGYTF.

The chain is built from TRBV5-1 and TRBJ2-3; D may be TRBD2 (5 bases). This CDR3 region has 15 residues. Trimming cost V 4 bases and J 0 bases, with 12 bases left between them. Germline V gene sequence: CDR1 SGHRS, CDR2 YFSETQ. CDR3 in DNA: TGCGCCAGCAGCAAAGCGGAGTTTAGCACAGATACGCAGTATTTT. Amino acids: CASSKAEFSTDTQYF.

This clonotype was seen repeatedly, ten times or more. The J gene is TRBJ1-2, the V gene TRBV20-1; D is unclear. The CDR3 has 15 residues. The germline CDR1 and CDR2 sequences are DFQATT and SNEGSKA (reference sequence). Trimming took off 6 bases at V and 6 bases at J, with 23 bases between the two ends. As DNA, the CDR3 is TGCAGTGCCTTCTATGTCAATACCTCGTCGGATGGCTACACCTTC. It codes for CSAFYVNTSSDGYTF.

The chain employs TRBV6-1 and TRBJ1-1, with D possibly TRBD1 on 6 matching bases. Germline loops: CDR1 MNHNS, CDR2 SASEGT. CDR3 length equals 15 residues. Trimming removed 6 bases from V and 8 bases from J, with 22 bases in between. CDR3 protein: CASSPAAGTRGEAFF. CDR3 nucleotide sequence: TGTGCCAGCAGCCCCGCTGCAGGGACGAGGGGGGAAGCTTTCTTT.

The V and J genes are TRBV2 and TRBJ1-2, with D tentatively TRBD1 (6 bases). CDR3 length: 13 residues. V gave up 4 bases and J gave up 4 bases, with 10 bases separating them. Germline CDR1 SNHLY, CDR2 FYNNEI. CDR3 region: CASSAQGSYGYTF. The CDR3 DNA reads as TGTGCCAGCAGTGCCCAGGGGAGCTATGGCTACACCTTC.

In its sample, this clonotype was seen a few times. It may be a read error: a sequence one base away is much more abundant. The V call is TRBV6-1, the J call TRBJ1-6; no reliable D call. V shed 1 base and J shed 8 bases, with 9 bases lying between them. Germline V gene lookup returns CDR1 MNHNS and CDR2 SASEGT. The CDR3 extends over 14 amino acids. This CDR3 reads CASSEGAEYSPLHF. Written as DNA, the CDR3 is TGTGCCAGCAGTGAAGGCGCTGAGTATTCACCCCTCCACTTT.

This clonotype was recorded at least ten times. This chain connects TRBV3-1 to TRBJ1-3; D might be TRBD1 (6 bases). V gave up 4 bases and J gave up 3 bases, with 16 bases separating them. Germline V gives CDR1 LGHDT, CDR2 YNNKEL (reference sequence). The CDR3 extends over 16 amino acids. CDR3 in DNA: TGTGCCAGCAGCCCCTCCCAGGGGAATAGTGGAAACACCATATATTTT. It specifies CASSPSQGNSGNTIYF.

This clonotype came up many times. This chain uses TRBV18 with TRBJ1-4, with D uncertain. This CDR3 comprises 15 residues. Germline V gene data show CDR1 as KGHSH and CDR2 as LQKENI. The germline V and J ends were trimmed by 4 bases and 5 bases, with 14 bases remaining between them. CDR3 loop: CASSRYLRENEKLFF. CDR3 sequence (DNA): TGTGCCAGCTCACGATACCTTCGGGAGAATGAAAAACTGTTTTTT.